The clone carrying this TCR beta chain is termed large (0.1 to 1%). Found in a library prepared for alpha chains, this beta chain is an off-target read, and its abundance has little meaning. Time point indicated: sample taken at primary tumor resection. Sequencing was performed on whole RNA extracted from tumor and nontumor lung tissue, or from frozen PBMC, and the material was left unsorted. Donation came from some 73 patients with untreated early-stage non-small cell lung cancer. This sample stems from a study of spatial heterogeneity in lung cancer. The overall study: Alpha-chain sequences were detected in numbers that were consistently lower than beta-chain sequences.

TCR cDNA molecules were tagged individually, and each one carried a unique molecular identifier. Using its own MiXCR run on the 5' RACE reads, TCRdb lists one record per CDR3 protein. The table shows about 150 distinct CDR3 sequences, with 41% occurring only once. This CDR3 is built from 15 residues. The germline V and J ends were trimmed by 2 bases and 0 bases, with 8 bases remaining between them. The clonotype was recovered from a male donor with early-stage non-small cell lung cancer. The source material was PBMCs, sampled at surgery. The rearrangement links TRBV12-3 or TRBV12-4 to TRBJ2-4; unclear D gene. CDR3 in amino acids: CASSLNSGAKNIQYF. As DNA, the CDR3 is TGTGCCAGCAGTTTAAATTCCGGAGCCAAAAACATTCAGTACTTC.